These 27 T cell receptor beta chains were all obtained from the same sample, sequenced in a study of blood T cell repertoires in COVID-19. Assay used: immunoSEQ multiplex PCR; TCRdb lists only in-frame clones, some missing. The sample has almost 200,000 clones, 85% seen once. Material: peripheral blood. These receptors all stem from a man aged 55 to 69 with COVID-19, enrolled during active disease.

The CDR3 protein is CASSLPDRLNTEAFF. For the CDR3, the DNA is TGTGCCAGCAGCCTTCCGGACAGATTGAACACTGAAGCTTTCTTT. This chain uses TRBV5-4 with TRBJ1-1; maybe TRBD1 (6 bases). Germline V CDR1 and CDR2: SGHNT, YYREEE (reference sequence). The CDR3 runs 15 residues. Trimming stripped 4 bases from V and 0 bases from J, with 13 bases between.

The rearrangement uses TRBV28 and TRBJ2-1, with 9 bases aligning to TRBD2. The CDR3 has 17 amino acids. The germline gives CDR1 MDHEN, CDR2 SYDVKM. V was pared by 5 bases and J by 0 bases, with 8 bases of the junction left unmatched. The CDR3: CASSPRLAESSYNEQFF. CDR3 bases: TGTGCCAGCAGTCCCCGACTAGCGGAGAGCTCCTACAATGAGCAGTTCTTC. The full variable domain, completed using reference TRBV28 and TRBJ2-1, is DVKVTQSSRYLVKRTGEKVFLECVQDMDHENMFWYRQDPGLGLRLIYFSYDVKMKEKGDIPEGYSVSREKKERFSLILESASTNQTSMYLCASSPRLAESSYNEQFFGPGTRLTVL.

The chain links TRBV6-6 to TRBJ1-1; D might be TRBD1 (5 bases). The germline V gene encodes CDR1 MNHNY and CDR2 SVGAGI (reference sequence). The V end was cut by 6 bases, the J end by 4 bases, with 12 bases between. The length of the CDR3 is 13 residues. CDR3 residues: CASRPQGSTEAFF. The CDR3 coding sequence is TGTGCCAGCAGACCTCAGGGAAGCACTGAAGCTTTCTTT.

This chain links TRBV7-9 with TRBJ2-1, with TRBD2 matching 13 bases. The CDR3 is made up of 16 amino acids. V dropped 7 bases and J dropped 2; count of bases not matched to a gene: 5. Germline lookup yields CDR1 SEHNR and CDR2 FQNEAQ (reference sequence). The CDR3, as DNA: TGTGCCAGCAACAGACTAGCGGGAGGCCCCTACAATGAGCAGTTCTTC. Residues: CASNRLAGGPYNEQFF. The whole variable domain, filled in from reference TRBV7-9 and TRBJ2-1, reads DTGVSQNPRHKITKRGQNVTFRCDPISEHNRLYWYRQTLGQGPEFLTYFQNEAQLEKSRLLSDRFSAERPKGSFSTLEIQRTEQGDSAMYLCASNRLAGGPYNEQFFGPGTRLTVL.

Note on this clone: A junction boundary mismatches the germline segment, possibly from a read error. The genes are TRBV5-6 and TRBJ1-1; TRBD1 matches at 8 bases. CDR3 length: 14 amino acids. Germline assignment: CDR1 SGHDT and CDR2 YYEEEE. The CDR3 DNA sequence: TGTGCCAGCAGCCGAAGGGGGACAGGCCCTGAGGCTTTCTTT. It translates to CASSRRGTGPEAFF.

This chain connects TRBV10-2 to TRBJ2-5; 7 nucleotides agree with TRBD1. Per the germline V gene, CDR1 is WSHSY and CDR2 is SAAADI. The CDR3 runs 15 residues. J lost 4 bases, V lost 0 bases, and 5 bases had no gene match. CDR3 bases: TGCGCCAGCAGTGAGTCAGGGGGCCTGAGAGAGACCCAGTACTTC. Translated: CASSESGGLRETQYF.

V gene TRBV19 combines with J gene TRBJ1-2; perhaps TRBD1 as D (5 bases). The CDR3 covers 15 residues. Germline lookup yields CDR1 LNHDA and CDR2 SQIVND (reference sequence). V was clipped by 5 bases and J by 13 bases, with 26 bases between them. The CDR3 region is CASSLITLGTRSLTF. The CDR3 DNA reads as TGTGCCAGTAGTCTAATTACTCTTGGGACTCGTAGCCTCACCTTC.

The gene calls are TRBV12-3 or TRBV12-4 and TRBJ1-1, with no clear D. V was cut by 3 bases and J by 5 bases, with 7 bases left in between. The CDR3 totals 12 residues. CDR3 residues: CASSFEATEAFF. The CDR3, as DNA: TGTGCCAGCAGTTTTGAGGCTACTGAAGCTTTCTTT.

The chain combines TRBV25-1 with TRBJ2-1, with 11 nucleotides matching TRBD2. The CDR3 runs to 17 residues. With V trimmed by 3 bases and J by 5 bases, 9 bases remained unmatched. Per germline, CDR1 MGHDK and CDR2 SYGVNS. The chain's CDR3 is CASSDPRLAGTHNEQFF. DNA for the CDR3: TGTGCCAGCAGTGACCCCAGACTAGCGGGAACCCACAATGAGCAGTTCTTC.

The chain recombines TRBV9 with TRBJ2-1, with D perhaps matching TRBD1 (6 bases). Germline V gives CDR1 SGDLS, CDR2 YYNGEE. The CDR3 spans 15 residues. V was pared by 4 bases and J by 9 bases, with 20 bases between. Here the CDR3 reads CASSQITGNYGEQFF. CDR3 bases: TGTGCCAGCAGCCAAATAACAGGGAATTATGGTGAGCAGTTCTTC.

The genes are TRBV6-5 and TRBJ1-6, with a tentative D call TRBD1 (6 bases). The CDR3 contains 15 residues. Germline values: CDR1 MNHEY, CDR2 SVGAGI. Between the trimmed V and J ends, which lost 2 bases and 7 bases, there was a span of 12 bases. As DNA, the CDR3 is TGTGCCAGCAGTTACAAACAGGGAAAAAATTCACCCCTCCACTTT. Protein product: CASSYKQGKNSPLHF.

The chain links TRBV5-1 to TRBJ2-3, with D possibly matching TRBD2 (6 bases). Trimming shortened V by 4 bases and J by 0 bases, and 24 bases separated the two germline ends. Germline CDR1 SGHRS, CDR2 YFSETQ. The CDR3 contains 19 residues. The CDR3 spells CASSPSRGSGDPSTDTQYF. DNA of the CDR3: TGCGCCAGCAGCCCCTCCCGGGGGAGTGGAGACCCTAGCACAGATACGCAGTATTTT.

V and J are TRBV4-1 and TRBJ1-2; no firm D call. CDR1 is MGHRA, CDR2 YSYEKL, per germline. The ends were cut back, 0 bases at V and 4 bases at J, with 9 bases in the middle. This CDR3 is 14 amino acids long. CDR3 sequence (DNA): TGCGCCAGCAGCCAAGACGACATGGGCTATGGCTACACCTTC. Translation: CASSQDDMGYGYTF.

The J gene is TRBJ1-6, the V gene TRBV5-1; D is possibly TRBD1 (6 bases). CDR3 length: 17 amino acids. Trimming pared 4 bases from V and 2 bases from J, leaving 16 bases between. Looked up from germline, CDR1 is SGHRS and CDR2 is YFSETQ. CDR3: CASSAGPRDTYNSPLHF. CDR3 DNA sequence: TGCGCCAGCAGCGCGGGCCCCAGGGACACCTATAATTCACCCCTCCACTTT.

This clone appeared a few times. The rearrangement uses TRBV4-1 and TRBJ2-7; D is unclear. The ends were cut back, 0 bases at V and 4 bases at J, with 7 bases in the middle. The germline gives CDR1 MGHRA, CDR2 YSYEKL. This CDR3 has 13 residues. The chain's CDR3 is CASSQEPRYEQYF. The CDR3 DNA reads TGCGCCAGCAGCCAAGAACCGAGATACGAGCAGTACTTC.

The chain has TRBV27 and TRBJ1-1; D call uncertain. The CDR3 loop spans 14 amino acids. V lost 3 bases, J lost 1 base, and 9 bases lay in between. In germline, CDR1 is MNHEY, CDR2 SMNVEV (reference sequence). In nucleotides, the CDR3 is TGTGCCAGCAGTTTCGGTGGGCCGAACACTGAAGCTTTCTTT. Its protein product is CASSFGGPNTEAFF.

The chain joins TRBV19 to TRBJ2-6, with D unresolved. Germline lookup yields CDR1 LNHDA and CDR2 SQIVND (reference sequence). The CDR3 contains 15 residues. Trimming removed 3 bases at V and 5 bases at J, with 11 bases between. CDR3 sequence reads: CASSIETVRANVLTF. CDR3 nucleotide sequence: TGTGCCAGTAGTATCGAAACAGTCCGGGCCAACGTCCTGACTTTC. The full variable domain, its missing parts supplied by reference TRBV19 and TRBJ2-6, is DGGITQSPKYLFRKEGQNVTLSCEQNLNHDAMYWYRQDPGQGLRLIYYSQIVNDFQKGDIAEGYSVSREKKESFPLTVTSAQKNPTAFYLCASSIETVRANVLTFGAGSRLTVL.

CDR3 nucleotide sequence: TGTGCCAGCAACTCCAAGGGGTCTTACACAGATACGCAGTATTTT. It yields the protein CASNSKGSYTDTQYF. This chain joins TRBV9 and TRBJ2-3; D is perhaps TRBD1 (5 bases). V was clipped by 6 bases and J by 2 bases, with 16 bases between them. Germline V gives CDR1 SGDLS, CDR2 YYNGEE. CDR3 length equals 15 residues.

V usage is TRBV27 and J usage is TRBJ2-5; perhaps TRBD2 as D (6 bases). V was clipped by 2 bases and J by 4 bases, with 8 bases between them. The CDR3 spans 13 residues. Germline lookup yields CDR1 MNHEY and CDR2 SMNVEV (reference sequence). The CDR3 DNA follows: TGTGCCAGCAGTTTACGGGAGAGAGAGACCCAGTACTTC. Translated, it gives CASSLRERETQYF.

This chain links TRBV9 with TRBJ2-3; TRBD1 matches at 9 bases. V lost 1 base to trimming and J lost 6 bases; unmatched junction nucleotides: 3. Germline CDR1 is SGDLS and CDR2 is YYNGEE. The CDR3 consists of 14 residues. Here the CDR3 reads CASSVTGGSDTQYF. The CDR3 bases are TGTGCCAGCAGCGTAACAGGGGGCTCGGATACGCAGTATTTT.

V usage is TRBV30 and J usage is TRBJ1-6, with 7 nucleotides matching TRBD1. The CDR3 has 17 amino acids. V lost 4 bases and J lost 4; bases outside the gene matches: 13. Germline V gene data show CDR1 as GTSNPN and CDR2 as SVGIG (reference sequence). CDR3 protein: CAWTRGAGATYNSPLHF. The CDR3 DNA follows: TGTGCCTGGACCAGGGGGGCAGGGGCGACATATAATTCACCCCTCCACTTT.

This sequence joins TRBV12-3 or TRBV12-4 and TRBJ1-2; D ambiguous. Between the trimmed V and J ends, which lost 2 bases and 7 bases, there was a span of 8 bases. The CDR3 sequence is 12 residues long. This CDR3 is CASSLNRGGYTF. CDR3 DNA sequence: TGTGCCAGCAGTTTAAACCGCGGTGGCTACACCTTC.

The chain has TRBV5-1 and TRBJ1-2; the match to TRBD1 covers 8 bases. Germline values: CDR1 SGHRS, CDR2 YFSETQ. The V gene end was trimmed by 4 bases and the J gene end by 7 bases; junction bases not matched to a gene: 15. The CDR3 totals 16 residues. The CDR3 spells CASSSRTGQTSGGYTF. The CDR3 coding sequence is TGCGCCAGCAGCAGTCGGACAGGGCAAACCTCTGGTGGCTACACCTTC.

CDR3 sequence reads: CASRTTGGDYNEQFF. The CDR3 DNA is TGTGCCAGTAGGACCACTGGCGGGGACTACAATGAGCAGTTCTTC. The V and J genes are TRBV19 and TRBJ2-1; possibly TRBD2 for D (6 bases). The V gene's germline CDR1 is LNHDA and CDR2 SQIVND (reference sequence). This CDR3 comprises 15 residues. Trimming cost V 6 bases and J 3 bases, with 15 bases left between them.

This rearrangement joins TRBV5-8 to TRBJ1-1; 11 nucleotides line up with TRBD1. V lost 4 bases to trimming and J lost 5 bases; unmatched junction nucleotides: 4. This CDR3 has 14 residues. CDR1 is SGHTS and CDR2 is YDEGEE in the germline V gene. The CDR3: CASSRGQGGTEAFF. The CDR3 region has the DNA TGTGCCAGCAGCCGGGGACAGGGGGGGACTGAAGCTTTCTTT.

On this clone itself: Different DNA sequences within this sample yield the same CDR3. The V and J genes are TRBV6-1 and TRBJ1-4; D is unclear. The germline V and J ends were trimmed by 3 bases and 5 bases, with 10 bases remaining between them. CDR1 and CDR2 from the germline V gene are MNHNS and SASEGT. This CDR3 spans 14 amino acids. The CDR3: CASSEAGLNEKLFF. CDR3 coding DNA: TGTGCCAGCAGTGAGGCAGGACTAAATGAAAAACTGTTTTTT.

This clone was seen only once. The chain has TRBV5-5 and TRBJ2-2; no reliable D call. From germline, CDR1 is SGHKS and CDR2 YYEKEE (reference sequence). Trimming pared 1 base from V and 5 bases from J, leaving 6 bases between. This CDR3 contains 13 residues. CDR3 loop: CASSLKETGELFF. In nucleotides, the CDR3 is TGTGCCAGCAGCTTGAAAGAGACCGGGGAGCTGTTTTTT.